The 13 T cell receptor beta chains below come from one sample, sequenced in a study of low-dose radiotherapy and immunotherapy resistance in tumors. Gene-specific TRAV and TRBV primers were used for first-strand cDNA, covering alpha and beta chains. A roughly 21-cycle PCR with a constant-region primer and V-primer adapter amplified TCRs. TCRdb redid the calling of the reads with MiXCR, one entry per CDR3 protein. In the table there are 65,000 to 85,000 distinct CDR3 sequences, 15% to 20% of which are singletons. Time point indicated: after trial treatment. Treatment of the sample: LDRT plus nivolumab, ipilimumab, low-dose cyclophosphamide and aspirin (RACIN trial). The source material was PBMCs, sampled after low-dose radiotherapy plus immunotherapy. The receptors originated from a male donor with prostate cancer.

On this clonotype itself: The likely explanation is a read error, given a far larger clone one base away. The rearrangement uses TRBV28 and TRBJ2-1, with D possibly TRBD1 on 6 matching bases. V was clipped by 5 bases and J by 10 bases, with 18 bases between them. This CDR3 has 14 amino acids. CDR1 MDHEN and CDR2 SYDVKM come from the germline V gene. The CDR3 coding sequence is TGTGCCAGCAGTACTTCAGGGGACGCCTACGAGCAGTTCTTC. Its protein product is CASSTSGDAYEQFF. Full variable domain (rest looked up from reference TRBV28 and TRBJ2-1): DVKVTQSSRYLVKRTGEKVFLECVQDMDHENMFWYRQDPGLGLRLIYFSYDVKMKEKGDIPEGYSVSREKKERFSLILESASTNQTSMYLCASSTSGDAYEQFFGPGTRLTVL.

To note about this clonotype: A read error likely explains this, since a far larger clone differs by one base. The J gene is TRBJ2-1, the V gene TRBV6-1; 7 bases line up with TRBD1. Germline CDR1 is MNHNS and CDR2 is SASEGT. The V and J ends lost 4 bases and 10 bases, in that order; junction bases with no gene match: 10. The CDR3 loop spans 14 amino acids. As DNA, the CDR3 is TGTGCCAGCAGTGCCACCGGGACAGCCTACGAGCAGTTCTTC. Translated: CASSATGTAYEQFF.

This clonotype has at least ten counts. This chain joins TRBV24-1 and TRBJ2-2, with 8 bases matching TRBD1. The CDR3 runs 12 residues. Looked up from germline, CDR1 is KGHDR and CDR2 is SFDVKD. The CDR3 here is CRTGPNTGELFF. The CDR3 DNA is TGTCGGACAGGGCCGAACACCGGGGAGCTGTTTTTT.

This clonotype was observed many times. This sequence joins TRBV2 and TRBJ1-4, with D hard to call. The germline gives CDR1 SNHLY, CDR2 FYNNEI. This CDR3 spans 15 amino acids. V lost 1 base to trimming and J lost 8 bases, with 14 bases between them. The CDR3 sequence is CASSEVRVLGEKLFF. CDR3 DNA: TGTGCCAGCAGTGAAGTACGGGTTCTTGGGGAAAAACTGTTTTTT. The variable domain in full, completed from reference TRBV2 and TRBJ1-4, reads EPEVTQTPSHQVTQMGQEVILRCVPISNHLYFYWYRQILGQKVEFLVSFYNNEISEKSEIFDDQFSVERPDGSNFTLKIRSTKLEDSAMYFCASSEVRVLGEKLFFGSGTQLSVL.

This clonotype was seen many times. The chain has TRBV3-1 and TRBJ1-5; 9 bases line up with TRBD1. J was trimmed by 0 bases and V by 1 base; bases with no gene match: 4. The CDR3 has 17 residues. Germline assignment: CDR1 LGHDT and CDR2 YNNKEL (reference sequence). The CDR3 loop reads CASSQGGQGYSNQPQHF. DNA for the CDR3: TGTGCCAGCAGCCAAGGAGGACAGGGGTATAGCAATCAGCCCCAGCATTTT.

The chain uses TRBV6-5 and TRBJ1-1; 8 bases are shared with TRBD1. The length of the CDR3 is 15 residues. J gave up 1 base and V 6 bases, and 7 bases lay outside the gene matches. Germline values: CDR1 MNHEY, CDR2 SVGAGI. The CDR3: CASRLGQVGNTEAFF. As DNA, the CDR3 is TGTGCCAGCAGACTGGGACAGGTTGGGAACACTGAAGCTTTCTTT.

For this clonotype: A far bigger clonotype differs at one base, so this is likely a read error. The rearrangement links TRBV10-3 to TRBJ2-1, with TRBD1 matching 8 bases. There are 14 residues in the CDR3. With 6 bases clipped from V and 10 bases from J, the junction kept 11 bases outside the gene matches. Germline CDR1 and CDR2: ENHRY and SYGVKD. CDR3: CAIRSTGDAYEQFF. CDR3 DNA sequence: TGTGCCATCAGATCGACAGGGGACGCCTACGAGCAGTTCTTC.

This clonotype was seen more than once but under ten times. This sequence joins TRBV6-5 and TRBJ2-2, with a possible D match to TRBD1 (6 bases). Trimming removed 3 bases from V and 3 bases from J, with 8 bases in between. This CDR3 comprises 14 residues. Looked up from germline, CDR1 is MNHEY and CDR2 is SVGAGI. CDR3 in DNA: TGTGCCAGCAGTTATGGACAGTACACCGGGGAGCTGTTTTTT. Protein: CASSYGQYTGELFF.

This clonotype appeared many times. The CDR3 DNA sequence: TGCGCCAGCAGCCCCCCCCAGACAGGGGGCAATGAGCAGTTCTTC. It translates to CASSPPQTGGNEQFF. J is TRBJ2-1 and V is TRBV5-1; 9 nucleotides line up with TRBD1. Germline V CDR1 and CDR2: SGHRS, YFSETQ. V gave up 4 bases and J gave up 6 bases; unmatched junction bases: 8. The CDR3 covers 15 residues. Using reference TRBV5-1 and TRBJ2-1 for the parts outside the CDR3, the full variable domain is KAGVTQTPRYLIKTRGQQVTLSCSPISGHRSVSWYQQTPGQGLQFLFEYFSETQRNKGNFPGRFSGRQFSNSRSEMNVSTLELGDSALYLCASSPPQTGGNEQFFGPGTRLTVL.

As to this clonotype: Because the CDR3's place on the DNA is in doubt, the DNA is left out and the CDR3 is given as listed by TCRdb. The gene calls are TRBV11-1 and TRBJ1-4. The V gene's germline CDR1 is SGHAT and CDR2 FQDESV (reference sequence). Ends included, the CDR3 has 20 residues. Here the CDR3 reads CASSYNDGRNEKLFFFFFFF.

In its sample, this clonotype was seen many times. The CDR3 reads CASSSGRGTGGENEQYF. The CDR3 nucleotides read TGCGCCAGCAGCTCGGGCCGGGGGACAGGGGGCGAAAACGAGCAGTACTTC. The chain joins TRBV5-1 to TRBJ2-7; the match to TRBD1 covers 12 bases. CDR1 is SGHRS and CDR2 is YFSETQ in the germline V gene. V lost 3 bases and J lost 5; bases outside the gene matches: 12. The CDR3 spans 17 residues.

This clonotype was seen repeatedly, ten times or more. The V gene is TRBV4-2, the J gene TRBJ2-3; 8 nucleotides agree with TRBD2. In germline, CDR1 is LGHNA, CDR2 YNFKEQ. V was pared by 0 bases and J by 4 bases, with 9 bases of the junction left unmatched. There are 17 residues in the CDR3. The CDR3 DNA reads TGTGCCAGCAGCCAAGAACTGAGCGGGAGTCCTTCAGATACGCAGTATTTT. Protein product: CASSQELSGSPSDTQYF.

This clonotype has a handful of counts. The gene calls are TRBV7-2 and TRBJ2-7; 8 bases match TRBD2. Germline values: CDR1 SGHTA, CDR2 FQGNSA. The CDR3 is 16 residues long. The ends lost 1 base at V and 0 bases at J; junction bases unmatched: 5. The CDR3 here is CASSLGSSGSSYEQYF. The DNA of the CDR3 is TGTGCCAGCAGCTTAGGGTCAAGCGGGAGCTCCTACGAGCAGTACTTC.